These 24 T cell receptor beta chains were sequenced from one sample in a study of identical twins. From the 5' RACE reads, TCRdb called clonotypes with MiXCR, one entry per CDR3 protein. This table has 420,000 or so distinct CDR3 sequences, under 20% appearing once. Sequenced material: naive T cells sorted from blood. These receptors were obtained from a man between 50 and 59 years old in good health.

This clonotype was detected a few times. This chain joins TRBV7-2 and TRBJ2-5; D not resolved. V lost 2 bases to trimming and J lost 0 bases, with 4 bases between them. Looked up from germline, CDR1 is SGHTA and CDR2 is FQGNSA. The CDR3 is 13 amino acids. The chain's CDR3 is CASSLQYQETQYF. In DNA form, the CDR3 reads TGTGCCAGCAGCTTACAATACCAAGAGACCCAGTACTTC.

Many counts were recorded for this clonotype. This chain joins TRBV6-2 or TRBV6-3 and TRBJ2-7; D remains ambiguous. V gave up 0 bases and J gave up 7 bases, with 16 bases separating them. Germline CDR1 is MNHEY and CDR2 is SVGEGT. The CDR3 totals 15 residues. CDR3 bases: TGTGCCAGCAGTTACTCGACCAGCTTGATGGGAGAGCAGTACTTC. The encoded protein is CASSYSTSLMGEQYF.

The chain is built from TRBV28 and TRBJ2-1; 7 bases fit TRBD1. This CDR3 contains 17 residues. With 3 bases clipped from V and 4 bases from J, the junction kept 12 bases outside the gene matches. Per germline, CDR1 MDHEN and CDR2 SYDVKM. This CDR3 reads CASSFHRGRNPYNEQFF. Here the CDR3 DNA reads TGTGCCAGCAGTTTCCACAGGGGCCGCAACCCATACAATGAGCAGTTCTTC.

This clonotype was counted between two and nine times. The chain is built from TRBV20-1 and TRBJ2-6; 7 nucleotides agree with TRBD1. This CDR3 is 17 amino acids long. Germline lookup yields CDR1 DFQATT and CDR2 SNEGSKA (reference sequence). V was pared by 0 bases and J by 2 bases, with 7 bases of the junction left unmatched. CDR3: CSARDKQGQAGANVLTF. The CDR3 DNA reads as TGCAGTGCTAGAGATAAACAGGGGCAGGCTGGGGCCAACGTCCTGACTTTC.

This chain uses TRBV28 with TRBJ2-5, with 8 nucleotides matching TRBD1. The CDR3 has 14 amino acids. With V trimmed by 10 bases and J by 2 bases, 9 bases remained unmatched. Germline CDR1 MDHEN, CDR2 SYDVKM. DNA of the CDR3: TGTGCCACACACCGGCAGGGGGCTCAAGAGACCCAGTACTTC. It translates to CATHRQGAQETQYF. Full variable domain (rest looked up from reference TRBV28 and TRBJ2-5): DVKVTQSSRYLVKRTGEKVFLECVQDMDHENMFWYRQDPGLGLRLIYFSYDVKMKEKGDIPEGYSVSREKKERFSLILESASTNQTSMYLCATHRQGAQETQYFGPGTRLLVL.

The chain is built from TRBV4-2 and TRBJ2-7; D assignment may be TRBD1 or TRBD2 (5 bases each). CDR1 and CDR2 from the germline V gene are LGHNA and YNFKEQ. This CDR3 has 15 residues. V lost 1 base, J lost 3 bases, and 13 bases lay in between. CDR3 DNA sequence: TGTGCCAGCAGCCAAGTCCGGGACGAGTTCTACGAGCAGTACTTC. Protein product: CASSQVRDEFYEQYF.

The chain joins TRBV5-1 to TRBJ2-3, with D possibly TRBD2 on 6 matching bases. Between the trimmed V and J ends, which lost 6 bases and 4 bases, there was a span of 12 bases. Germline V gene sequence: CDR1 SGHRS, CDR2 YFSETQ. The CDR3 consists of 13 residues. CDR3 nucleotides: TGCGCCAGCACCACGACTAGTGCAGATACGCAGTATTTT. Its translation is CASTTTSADTQYF.

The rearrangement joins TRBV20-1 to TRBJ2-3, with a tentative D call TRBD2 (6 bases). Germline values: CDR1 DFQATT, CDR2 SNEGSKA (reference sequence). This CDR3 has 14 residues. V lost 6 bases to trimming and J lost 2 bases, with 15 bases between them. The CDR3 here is CSAQGPGDTDTQYF. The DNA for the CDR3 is TGCAGTGCCCAAGGTCCGGGAGACACAGATACGCAGTATTTT.

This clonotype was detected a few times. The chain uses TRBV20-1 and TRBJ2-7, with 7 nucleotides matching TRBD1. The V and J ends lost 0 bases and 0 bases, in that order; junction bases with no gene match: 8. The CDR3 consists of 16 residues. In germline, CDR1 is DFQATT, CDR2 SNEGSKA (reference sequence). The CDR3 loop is CSARDVRRDSSYEQYF. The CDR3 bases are TGCAGTGCTAGAGATGTGCGAAGGGACAGCTCCTACGAGCAGTACTTC.

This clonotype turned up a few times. The CDR3 is CASSIGTGGQNTEAFF. DNA for the CDR3: TGCGCCAGCAGCATTGGGACAGGGGGCCAGAACACTGAAGCTTTCTTT. This chain connects TRBV5-1 to TRBJ1-1; 12 nucleotides agree with TRBD1. V shed 4 bases and J 1 base; nucleotides not matched to a gene: 5. This CDR3 comprises 16 residues. CDR1 is SGHRS and CDR2 is YFSETQ in the germline V gene.

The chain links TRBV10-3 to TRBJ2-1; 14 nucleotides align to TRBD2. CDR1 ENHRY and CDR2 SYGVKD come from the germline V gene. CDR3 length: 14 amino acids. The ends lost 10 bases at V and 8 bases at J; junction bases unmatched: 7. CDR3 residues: CASAGTSGSYEQFF. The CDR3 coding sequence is TGTGCCAGTGCCGGGACTAGCGGGAGTTATGAGCAGTTCTTC.

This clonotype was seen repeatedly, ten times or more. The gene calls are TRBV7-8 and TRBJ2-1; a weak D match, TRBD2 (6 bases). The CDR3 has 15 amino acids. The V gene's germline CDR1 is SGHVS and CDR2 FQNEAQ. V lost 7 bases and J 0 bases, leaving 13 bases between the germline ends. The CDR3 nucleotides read TGTGCCAGCACCCTGGGGGACTTCTCCTACAATGAGCAGTTCTTC. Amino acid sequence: CASTLGDFSYNEQFF.

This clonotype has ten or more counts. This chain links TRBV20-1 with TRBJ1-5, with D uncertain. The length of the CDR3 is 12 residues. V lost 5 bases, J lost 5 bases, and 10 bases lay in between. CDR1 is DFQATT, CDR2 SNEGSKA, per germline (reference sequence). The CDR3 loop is CSASYEYQPQHF. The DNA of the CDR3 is TGCAGTGCTTCCTACGAATATCAGCCCCAGCATTTT.

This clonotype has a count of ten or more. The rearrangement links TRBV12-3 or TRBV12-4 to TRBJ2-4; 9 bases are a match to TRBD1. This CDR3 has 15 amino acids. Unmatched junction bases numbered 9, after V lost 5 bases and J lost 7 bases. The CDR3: CASSPQGQGGNIQYF. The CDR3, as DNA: TGTGCCAGCAGTCCACAGGGACAGGGCGGGAACATTCAGTACTTC.

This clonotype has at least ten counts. The CDR3 reads CASSFVGNTQYF. CDR3 nucleotides: TGTGCCAGCAGTTTCGTTGGGAATACGCAGTATTTT. This chain uses TRBV12-3 or TRBV12-4 with TRBJ2-3; D remains unclear. The CDR3 loop spans 12 amino acids. Trimming pared 3 bases from V and 7 bases from J, leaving 8 bases between.

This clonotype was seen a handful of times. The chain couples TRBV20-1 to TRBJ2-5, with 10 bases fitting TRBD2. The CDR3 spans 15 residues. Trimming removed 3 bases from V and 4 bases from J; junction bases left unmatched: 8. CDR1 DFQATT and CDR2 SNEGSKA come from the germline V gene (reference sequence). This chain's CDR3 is CSASPTSGLGETQYF. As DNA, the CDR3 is TGCAGTGCTAGTCCGACTAGCGGGTTAGGAGAGACCCAGTACTTC.

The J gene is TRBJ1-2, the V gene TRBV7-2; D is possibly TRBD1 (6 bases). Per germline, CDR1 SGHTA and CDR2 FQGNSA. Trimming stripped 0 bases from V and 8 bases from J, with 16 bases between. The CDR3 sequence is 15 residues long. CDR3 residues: CASSLAQGQVWGYTF. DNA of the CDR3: TGTGCCAGCAGCTTAGCGCAGGGACAAGTGTGGGGCTACACCTTC.

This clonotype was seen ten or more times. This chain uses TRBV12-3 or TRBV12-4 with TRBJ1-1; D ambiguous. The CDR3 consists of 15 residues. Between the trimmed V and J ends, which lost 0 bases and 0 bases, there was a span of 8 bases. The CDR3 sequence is CASSLAPGLNTEAFF. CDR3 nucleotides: TGTGCCAGCAGTTTAGCTCCAGGACTGAACACTGAAGCTTTCTTT.

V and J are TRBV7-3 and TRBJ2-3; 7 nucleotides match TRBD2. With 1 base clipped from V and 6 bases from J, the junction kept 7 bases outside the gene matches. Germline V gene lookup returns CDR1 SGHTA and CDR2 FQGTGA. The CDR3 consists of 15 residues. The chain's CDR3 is CASSLNGRAVDTQYF. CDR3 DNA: TGTGCCAGCAGCTTAAATGGGAGGGCCGTTGATACGCAGTATTTT.

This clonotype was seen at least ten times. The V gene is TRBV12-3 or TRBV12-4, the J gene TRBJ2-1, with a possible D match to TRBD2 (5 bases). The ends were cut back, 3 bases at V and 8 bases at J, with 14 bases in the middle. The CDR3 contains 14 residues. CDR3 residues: CASSFRRERDEQFF. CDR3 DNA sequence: TGTGCCAGCAGTTTCCGTAGGGAGCGCGATGAGCAGTTCTTC.

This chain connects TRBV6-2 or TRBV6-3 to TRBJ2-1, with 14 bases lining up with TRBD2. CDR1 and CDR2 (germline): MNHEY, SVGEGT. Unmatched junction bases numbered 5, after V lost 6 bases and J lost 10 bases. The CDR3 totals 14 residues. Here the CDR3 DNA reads TGTGCCAGCAGGGGACTAGCGGGAGCAGGGGAGCAGTTCTTC. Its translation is CASRGLAGAGEQFF.

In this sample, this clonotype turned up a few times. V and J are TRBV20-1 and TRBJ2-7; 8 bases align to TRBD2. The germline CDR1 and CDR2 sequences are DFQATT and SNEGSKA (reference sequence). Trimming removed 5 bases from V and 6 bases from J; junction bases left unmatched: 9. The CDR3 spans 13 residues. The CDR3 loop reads CSARSGVEPEQYF. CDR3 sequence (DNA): TGCAGTGCTCGTAGCGGGGTCGAGCCCGAGCAGTACTTC.

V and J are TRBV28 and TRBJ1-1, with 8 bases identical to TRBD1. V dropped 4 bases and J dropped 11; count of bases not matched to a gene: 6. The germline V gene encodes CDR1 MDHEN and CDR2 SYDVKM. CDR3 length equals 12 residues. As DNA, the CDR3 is TGTGCCAGCAGTTGGGACAGGCGGCGGGCTTTCTTT. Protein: CASSWDRRRAFF.

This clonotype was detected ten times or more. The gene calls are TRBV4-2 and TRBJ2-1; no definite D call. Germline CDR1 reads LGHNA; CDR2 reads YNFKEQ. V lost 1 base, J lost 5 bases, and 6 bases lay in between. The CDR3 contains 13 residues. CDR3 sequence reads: CASSQGRDNEQFF. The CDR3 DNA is TGTGCCAGCAGCCAAGGTCGGGACAATGAGCAGTTCTTC.